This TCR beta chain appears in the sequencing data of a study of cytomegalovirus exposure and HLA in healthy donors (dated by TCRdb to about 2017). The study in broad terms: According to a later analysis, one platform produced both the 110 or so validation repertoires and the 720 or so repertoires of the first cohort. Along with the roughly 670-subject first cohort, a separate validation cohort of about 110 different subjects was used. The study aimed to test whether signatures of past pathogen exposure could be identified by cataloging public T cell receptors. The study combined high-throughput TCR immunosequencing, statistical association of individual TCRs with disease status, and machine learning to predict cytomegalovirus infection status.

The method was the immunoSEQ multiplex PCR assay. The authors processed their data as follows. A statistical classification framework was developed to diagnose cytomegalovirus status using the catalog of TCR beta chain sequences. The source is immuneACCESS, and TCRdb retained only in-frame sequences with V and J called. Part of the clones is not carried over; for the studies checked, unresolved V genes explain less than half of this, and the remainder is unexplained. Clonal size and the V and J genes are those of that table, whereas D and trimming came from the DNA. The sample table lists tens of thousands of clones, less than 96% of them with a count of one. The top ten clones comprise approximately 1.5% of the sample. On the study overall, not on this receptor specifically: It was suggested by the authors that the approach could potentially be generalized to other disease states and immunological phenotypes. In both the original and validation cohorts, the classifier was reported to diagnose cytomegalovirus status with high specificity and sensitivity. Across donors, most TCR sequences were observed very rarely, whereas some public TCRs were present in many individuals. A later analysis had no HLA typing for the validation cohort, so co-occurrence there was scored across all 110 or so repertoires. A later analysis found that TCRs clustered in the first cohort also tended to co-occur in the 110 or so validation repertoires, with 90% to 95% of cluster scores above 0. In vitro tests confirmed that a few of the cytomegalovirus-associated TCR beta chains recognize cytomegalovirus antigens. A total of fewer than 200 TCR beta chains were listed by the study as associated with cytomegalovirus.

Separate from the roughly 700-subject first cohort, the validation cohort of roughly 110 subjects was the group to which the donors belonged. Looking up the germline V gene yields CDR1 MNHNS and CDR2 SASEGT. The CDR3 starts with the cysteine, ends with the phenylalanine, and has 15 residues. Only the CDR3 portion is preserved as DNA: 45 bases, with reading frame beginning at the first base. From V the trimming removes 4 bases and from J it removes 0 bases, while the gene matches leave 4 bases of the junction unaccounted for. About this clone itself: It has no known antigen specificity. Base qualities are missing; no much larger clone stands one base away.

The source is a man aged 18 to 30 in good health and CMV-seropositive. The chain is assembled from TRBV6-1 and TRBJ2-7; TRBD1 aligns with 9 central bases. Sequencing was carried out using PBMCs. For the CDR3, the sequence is CASSAPGQGSYEQYF. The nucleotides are TGTGCCAGCAGTGCCCCGGGACAGGGCTCCTACGAGCAGTACTTC.